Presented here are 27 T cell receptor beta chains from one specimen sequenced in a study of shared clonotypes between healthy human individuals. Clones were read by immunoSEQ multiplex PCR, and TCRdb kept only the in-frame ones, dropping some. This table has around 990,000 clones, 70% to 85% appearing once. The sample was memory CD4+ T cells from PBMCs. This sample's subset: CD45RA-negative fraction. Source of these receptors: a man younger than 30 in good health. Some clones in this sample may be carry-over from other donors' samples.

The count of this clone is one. CDR3 bases: TGTGCCAGCAGTTTAATAGAGGGACGAGTAGAAACTGAAGCTTTCTTT. The encoded protein is CASSLIEGRVETEAFF. This rearrangement joins TRBV28 to TRBJ1-1, with D possibly being TRBD1 (5 bases). The CDR3 runs 16 residues. Trimming took off 2 bases at V and 5 bases at J, with 18 bases between the two ends. Germline CDR1 MDHEN, CDR2 SYDVKM. Full variable domain (remainder filled in from reference TRBV28 and TRBJ1-1): DVKVTQSSRYLVKRTGEKVFLECVQDMDHENMFWYRQDPGLGLRLIYFSYDVKMKEKGDIPEGYSVSREKKERFSLILESASTNQTSMYLCASSLIEGRVETEAFFGQGTRLTVV.

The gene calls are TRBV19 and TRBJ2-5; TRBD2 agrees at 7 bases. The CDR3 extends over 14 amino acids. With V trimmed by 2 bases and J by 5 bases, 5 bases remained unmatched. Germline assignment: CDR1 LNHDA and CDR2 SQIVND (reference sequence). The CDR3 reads CASSINAGVETQYF. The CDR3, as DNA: TGTGCCAGTAGTATAAACGCGGGAGTTGAGACCCAGTACTTC.

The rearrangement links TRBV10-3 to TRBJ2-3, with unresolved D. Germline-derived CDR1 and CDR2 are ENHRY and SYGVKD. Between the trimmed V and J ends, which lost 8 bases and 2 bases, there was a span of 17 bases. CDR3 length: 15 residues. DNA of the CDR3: TGTGCCATCCGTGGCCCAACGCGAGACACAGATACGCAGTATTTT. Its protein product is CAIRGPTRDTDTQYF.

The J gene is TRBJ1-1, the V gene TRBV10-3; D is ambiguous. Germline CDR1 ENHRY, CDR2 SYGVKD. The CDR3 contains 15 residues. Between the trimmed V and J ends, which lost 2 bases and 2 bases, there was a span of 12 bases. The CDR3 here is CAISEGVGGNTEAFF. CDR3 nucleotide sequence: TGTGCCATCAGTGAGGGGGTAGGTGGAAACACTGAAGCTTTCTTT.

The CDR3 coding sequence is TGTGCCAGCAGTTACGGGACAGGGAACACCGGGGAGCTGTTTTTT. As protein: CASSYGTGNTGELFF. The chain has TRBV6-5 and TRBJ2-2; TRBD1 aligns across 8 bases. V shed 2 bases and J 1 base; nucleotides not matched to a gene: 0. The germline V gene encodes CDR1 MNHEY and CDR2 SVGAGI. The CDR3 is 15 amino acids.

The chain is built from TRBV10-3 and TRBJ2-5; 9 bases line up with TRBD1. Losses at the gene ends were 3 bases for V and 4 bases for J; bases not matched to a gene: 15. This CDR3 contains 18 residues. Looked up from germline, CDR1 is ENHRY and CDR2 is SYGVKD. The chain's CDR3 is CAISDWERTGGRGETQYF. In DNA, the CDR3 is TGTGCCATCAGTGACTGGGAACGCACAGGGGGCAGAGGAGAGACCCAGTACTTC.

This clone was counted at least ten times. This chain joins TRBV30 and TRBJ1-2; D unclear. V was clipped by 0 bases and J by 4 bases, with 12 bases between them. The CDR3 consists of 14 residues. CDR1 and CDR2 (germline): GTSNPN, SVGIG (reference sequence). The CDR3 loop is CAWSVGVTFYGYTF. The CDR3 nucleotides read TGTGCCTGGAGTGTTGGGGTGACGTTCTATGGCTACACCTTC.

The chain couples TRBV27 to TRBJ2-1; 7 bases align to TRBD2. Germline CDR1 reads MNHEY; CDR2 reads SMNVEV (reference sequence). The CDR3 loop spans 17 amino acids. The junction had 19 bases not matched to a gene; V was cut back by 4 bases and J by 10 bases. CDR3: CASSSGRLSGWTGEQFF. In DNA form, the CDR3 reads TGTGCCAGCAGTTCTGGACGCCTTAGCGGGTGGACGGGAGAGCAGTTCTTC.

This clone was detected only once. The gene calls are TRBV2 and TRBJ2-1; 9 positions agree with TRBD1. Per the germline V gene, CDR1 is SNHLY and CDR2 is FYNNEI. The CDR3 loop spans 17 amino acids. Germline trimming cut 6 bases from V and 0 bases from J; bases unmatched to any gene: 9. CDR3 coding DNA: TGTGCCAGCAGAGGGACAGGGAGTCGAAGCTCCTACAATGAGCAGTTCTTC. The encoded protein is CASRGTGSRSSYNEQFF.

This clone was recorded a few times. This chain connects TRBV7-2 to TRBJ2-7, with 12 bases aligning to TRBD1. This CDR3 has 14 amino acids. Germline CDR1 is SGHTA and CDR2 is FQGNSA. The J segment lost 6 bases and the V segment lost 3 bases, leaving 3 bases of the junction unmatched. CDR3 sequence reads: CASSLGTGGGEQYF. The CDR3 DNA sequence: TGTGCCAGCAGCTTGGGGACAGGGGGCGGCGAGCAGTACTTC.

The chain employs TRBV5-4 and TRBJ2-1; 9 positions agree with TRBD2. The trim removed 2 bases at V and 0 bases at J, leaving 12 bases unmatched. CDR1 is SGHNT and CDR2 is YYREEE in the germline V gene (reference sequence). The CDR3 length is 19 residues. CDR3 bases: TGTGCCAGCAGCTTCATCGGGGCTAGCGGGAAATTCTCCTACAATGAGCAGTTCTTC. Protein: CASSFIGASGKFSYNEQFF.

The CDR3 reads CASSVRYVSGVSSYEQYF. DNA of the CDR3: TGTGCCAGCAGTGTTAGATACGTTAGCGGGGTAAGCTCCTACGAGCAGTACTTC. This sequence joins TRBV6-1 and TRBJ2-7, with TRBD2 identical over 8 bases. V was pared by 4 bases and J by 0 bases, with 14 bases of the junction left unmatched. There are 18 residues in the CDR3. The germline gives CDR1 MNHNS, CDR2 SASEGT.

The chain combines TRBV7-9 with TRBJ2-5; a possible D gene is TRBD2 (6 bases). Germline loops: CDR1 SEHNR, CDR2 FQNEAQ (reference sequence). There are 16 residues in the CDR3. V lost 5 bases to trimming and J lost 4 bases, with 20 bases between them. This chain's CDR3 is CASSPGSGPMGETQYF. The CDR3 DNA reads TGTGCCAGCAGCCCTGGTAGCGGACCTATGGGAGAGACCCAGTACTTC.

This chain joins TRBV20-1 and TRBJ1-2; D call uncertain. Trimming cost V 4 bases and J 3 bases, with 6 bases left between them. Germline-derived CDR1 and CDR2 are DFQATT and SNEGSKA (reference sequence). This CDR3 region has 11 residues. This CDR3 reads CSAIRDYGYTF. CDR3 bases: TGCAGTGCTATTCGGGACTATGGCTACACCTTC.

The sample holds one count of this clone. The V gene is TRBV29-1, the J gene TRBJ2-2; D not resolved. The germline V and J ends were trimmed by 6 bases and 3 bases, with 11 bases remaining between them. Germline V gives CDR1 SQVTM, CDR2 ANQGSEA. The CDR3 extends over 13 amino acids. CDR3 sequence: CSVARGHTGELFF. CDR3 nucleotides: TGCAGCGTCGCGCGAGGCCACACCGGGGAGCTGTTTTTT.

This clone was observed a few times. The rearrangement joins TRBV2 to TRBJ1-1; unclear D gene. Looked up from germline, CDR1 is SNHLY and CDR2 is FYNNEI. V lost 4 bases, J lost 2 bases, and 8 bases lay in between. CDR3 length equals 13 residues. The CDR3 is CASSVQANTEAFF. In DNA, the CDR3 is TGTGCCAGCAGTGTGCAGGCTAACACTGAAGCTTTCTTT.

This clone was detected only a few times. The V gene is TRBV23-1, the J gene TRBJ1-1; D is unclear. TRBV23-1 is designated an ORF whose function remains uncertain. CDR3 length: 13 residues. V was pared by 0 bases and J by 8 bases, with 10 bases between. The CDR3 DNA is TGCGCCAGCAGTCAATCGAAAAGGAAGGAAGCTTTCTTT. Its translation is CASSQSKRKEAFF.

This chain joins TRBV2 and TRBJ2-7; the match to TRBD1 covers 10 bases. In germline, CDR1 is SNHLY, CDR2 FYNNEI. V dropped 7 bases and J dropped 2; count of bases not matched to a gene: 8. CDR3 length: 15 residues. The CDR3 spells CASNSRTGGPYEQYF. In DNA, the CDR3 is TGTGCCAGCAATAGTAGGACAGGGGGACCCTACGAGCAGTACTTC.

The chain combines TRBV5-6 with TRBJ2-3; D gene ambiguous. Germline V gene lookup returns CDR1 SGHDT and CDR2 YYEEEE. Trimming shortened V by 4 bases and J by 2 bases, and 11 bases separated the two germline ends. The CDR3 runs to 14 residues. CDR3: CASSLLSATDTQYF. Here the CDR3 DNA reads TGTGCCAGCAGCCTACTGTCGGCCACAGATACGCAGTATTTT.

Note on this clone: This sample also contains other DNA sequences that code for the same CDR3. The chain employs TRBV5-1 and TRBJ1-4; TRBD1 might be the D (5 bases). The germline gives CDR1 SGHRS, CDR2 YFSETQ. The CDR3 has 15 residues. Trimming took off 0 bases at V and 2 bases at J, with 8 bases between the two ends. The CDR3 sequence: CASSLAGSTNEKLFF. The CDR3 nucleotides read TGCGCCAGCAGCTTGGCAGGGTCTACTAATGAAAAACTGTTTTTT. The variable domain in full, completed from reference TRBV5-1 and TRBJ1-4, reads KAGVTQTPRYLIKTRGQQVTLSCSPISGHRSVSWYQQTPGQGLQFLFEYFSETQRNKGNFPGRFSGRQFSNSRSEMNVSTLELGDSALYLCASSLAGSTNEKLFFGSGTQLSVL.

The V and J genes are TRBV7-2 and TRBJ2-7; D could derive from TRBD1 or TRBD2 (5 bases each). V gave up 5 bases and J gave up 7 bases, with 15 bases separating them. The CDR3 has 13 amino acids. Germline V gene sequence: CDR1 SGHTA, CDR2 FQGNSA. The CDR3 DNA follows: TGTGCCAGCAGCCCGGGGATGGGGGTAGAGCAGTACTTC. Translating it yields CASSPGMGVEQYF.

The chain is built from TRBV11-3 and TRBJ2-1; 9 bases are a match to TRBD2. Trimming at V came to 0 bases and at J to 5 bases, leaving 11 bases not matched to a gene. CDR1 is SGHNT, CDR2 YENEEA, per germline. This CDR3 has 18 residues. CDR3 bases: TGTGCCAGCAGCTTAGATGGGTTTGGTAGCGGGAGCCACAATGAGCAGTTCTTC. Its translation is CASSLDGFGSGSHNEQFF.

The DNA of the CDR3 is TGTGCCAGCAGTGCACCCCCCGGAGGGGACTCTGGAAACACCATATATTTT. It yields the protein CASSAPPGGDSGNTIYF. J is TRBJ1-3 and V is TRBV25-1, with D possibly TRBD1 on 5 matching bases. Trimming cost V 4 bases and J 0 bases, with 16 bases left between them. From germline, CDR1 is MGHDK and CDR2 SYGVNS. The CDR3 contains 17 residues.

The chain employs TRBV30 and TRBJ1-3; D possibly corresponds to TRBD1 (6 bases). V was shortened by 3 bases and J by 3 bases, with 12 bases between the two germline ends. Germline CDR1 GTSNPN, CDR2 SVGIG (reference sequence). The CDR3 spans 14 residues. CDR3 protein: CAWSGTLIGNTIYF. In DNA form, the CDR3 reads TGTGCCTGGAGCGGGACACTCATTGGAAACACCATATATTTT. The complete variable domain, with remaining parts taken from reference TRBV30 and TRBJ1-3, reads SQTIHQWPATLVQPVGSPLSLECTVEGTSNPNLYWYRQAAGRGLQLLFYSVGIGQISSEVPQNLSASRPQDRQFILSSKKLLLSDSGFYLCAWSGTLIGNTIYFGEGSWLTVV.

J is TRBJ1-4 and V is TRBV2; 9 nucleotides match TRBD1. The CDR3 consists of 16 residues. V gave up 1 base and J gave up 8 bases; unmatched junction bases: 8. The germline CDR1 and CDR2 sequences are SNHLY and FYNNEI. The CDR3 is CASSEGTGAVGEKLFF. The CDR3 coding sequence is TGTGCCAGCAGTGAAGGGACAGGGGCCGTTGGGGAAAAACTGTTTTTT.

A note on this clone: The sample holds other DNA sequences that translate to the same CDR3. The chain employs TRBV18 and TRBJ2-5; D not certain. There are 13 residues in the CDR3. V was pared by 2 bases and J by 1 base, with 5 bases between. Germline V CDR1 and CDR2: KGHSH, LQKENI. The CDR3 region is CASSPGIQETQYF. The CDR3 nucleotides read TGTGCCAGCTCACCAGGAATCCAAGAGACCCAGTACTTC.

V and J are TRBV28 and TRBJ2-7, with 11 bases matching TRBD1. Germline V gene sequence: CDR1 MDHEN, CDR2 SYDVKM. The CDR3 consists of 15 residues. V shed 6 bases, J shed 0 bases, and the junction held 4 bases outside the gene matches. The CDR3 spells CASSRTGGISYEQYF. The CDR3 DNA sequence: TGTGCCAGCAGCAGGACAGGGGGCATCTCCTACGAGCAGTACTTC.